This T cell receptor (beta chain) was identified in a study of CD8 T cells in Susac syndrome. CDR3 length equals 16 residues. V dropped 2 bases and J dropped 4; count of bases not matched to a gene: 5. Germline CDR1 reads GTSNPN; CDR2 reads SVGIG (reference sequence). RNA in amounts of about 0.5 to 1 ug was reverse transcribed with random hexamers. TCRdb processed the immunoSEQ multiplex PCR reads anew with MiXCR; each CDR3 protein has one entry. This sample yields roughly 120,000 distinct CDR3 sequences, of which approximately 94% are seen a single time; approximately 0.12% belongs to the top ten. Sequenced: CD4+ T cells from PBMCs. This TCR came from a human donor with multiple sclerosis. The J gene is TRBJ2-6, the V gene TRBV30; 10 nucleotides line up with TRBD1. The chain's CDR3 is CAWSRQGAAGANVLTF. CDR3 nucleotides: TGTGCCTGGAGTAGACAGGGGGCGGCAGGGGCCAACGTCCTGACTTTC.